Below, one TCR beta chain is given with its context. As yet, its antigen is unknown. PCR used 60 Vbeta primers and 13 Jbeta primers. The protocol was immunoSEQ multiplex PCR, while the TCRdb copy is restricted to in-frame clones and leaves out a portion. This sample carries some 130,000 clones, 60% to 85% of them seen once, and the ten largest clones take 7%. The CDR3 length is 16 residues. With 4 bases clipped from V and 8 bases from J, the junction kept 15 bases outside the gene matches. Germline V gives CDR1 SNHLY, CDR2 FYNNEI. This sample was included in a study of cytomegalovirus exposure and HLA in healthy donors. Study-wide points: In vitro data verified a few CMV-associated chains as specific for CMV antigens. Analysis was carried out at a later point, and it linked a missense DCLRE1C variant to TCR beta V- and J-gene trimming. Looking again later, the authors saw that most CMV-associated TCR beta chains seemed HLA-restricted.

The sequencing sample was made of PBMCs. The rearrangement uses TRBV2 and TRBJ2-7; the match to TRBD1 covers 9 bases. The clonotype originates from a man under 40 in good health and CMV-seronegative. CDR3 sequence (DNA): TGTGCCAGCAGTGGACCGACAGGGGGTGGTTATGGGAAGCAGTACTTC. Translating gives CASSGPTGGGYGKQYF.